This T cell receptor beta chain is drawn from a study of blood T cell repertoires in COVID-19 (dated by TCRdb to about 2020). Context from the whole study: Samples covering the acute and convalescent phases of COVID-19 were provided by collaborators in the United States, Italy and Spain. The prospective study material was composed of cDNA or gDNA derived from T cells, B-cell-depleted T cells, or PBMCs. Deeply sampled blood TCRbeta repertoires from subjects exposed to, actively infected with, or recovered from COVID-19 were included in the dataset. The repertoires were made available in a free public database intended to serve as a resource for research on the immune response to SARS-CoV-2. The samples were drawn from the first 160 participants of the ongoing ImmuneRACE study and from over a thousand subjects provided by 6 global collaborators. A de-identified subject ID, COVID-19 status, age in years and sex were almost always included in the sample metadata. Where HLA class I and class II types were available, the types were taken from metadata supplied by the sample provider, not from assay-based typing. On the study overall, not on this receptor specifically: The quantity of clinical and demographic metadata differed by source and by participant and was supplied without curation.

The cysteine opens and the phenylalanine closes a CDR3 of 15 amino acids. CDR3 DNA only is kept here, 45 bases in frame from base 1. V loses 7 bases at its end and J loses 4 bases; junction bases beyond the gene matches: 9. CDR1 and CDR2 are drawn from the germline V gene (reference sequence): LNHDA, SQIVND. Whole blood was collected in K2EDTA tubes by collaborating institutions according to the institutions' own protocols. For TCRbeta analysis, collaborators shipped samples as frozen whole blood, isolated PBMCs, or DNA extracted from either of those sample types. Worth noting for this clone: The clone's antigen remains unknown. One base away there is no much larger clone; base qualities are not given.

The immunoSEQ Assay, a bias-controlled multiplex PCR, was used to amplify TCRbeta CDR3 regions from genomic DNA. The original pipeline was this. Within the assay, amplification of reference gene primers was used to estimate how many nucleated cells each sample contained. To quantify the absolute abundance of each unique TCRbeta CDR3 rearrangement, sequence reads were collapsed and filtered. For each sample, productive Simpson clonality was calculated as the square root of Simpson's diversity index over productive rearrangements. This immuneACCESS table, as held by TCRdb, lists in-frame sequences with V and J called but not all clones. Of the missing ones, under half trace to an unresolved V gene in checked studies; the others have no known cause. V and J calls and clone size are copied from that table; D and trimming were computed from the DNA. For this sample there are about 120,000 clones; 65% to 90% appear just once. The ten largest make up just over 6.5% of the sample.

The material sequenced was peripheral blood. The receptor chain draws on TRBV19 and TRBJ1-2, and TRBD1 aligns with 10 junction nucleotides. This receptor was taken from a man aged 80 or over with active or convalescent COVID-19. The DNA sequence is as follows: TGTGCCAGTAAGACCGGGACAGGGGATGGCTATGGCTACACCTTC. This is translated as CASKTGTGDGYGYTF. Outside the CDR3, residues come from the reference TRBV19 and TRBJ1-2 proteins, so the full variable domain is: DGGITQSPKYLFRKEGQNVTLSCEQNLNHDAMYWYRQDPGQGLRLIYYSQIVNDFQKGDIAEGYSVSREKKESFPLTVTSAQKNPTAFYLCASKTGTGDGYGYTFGSGTRLTVV.